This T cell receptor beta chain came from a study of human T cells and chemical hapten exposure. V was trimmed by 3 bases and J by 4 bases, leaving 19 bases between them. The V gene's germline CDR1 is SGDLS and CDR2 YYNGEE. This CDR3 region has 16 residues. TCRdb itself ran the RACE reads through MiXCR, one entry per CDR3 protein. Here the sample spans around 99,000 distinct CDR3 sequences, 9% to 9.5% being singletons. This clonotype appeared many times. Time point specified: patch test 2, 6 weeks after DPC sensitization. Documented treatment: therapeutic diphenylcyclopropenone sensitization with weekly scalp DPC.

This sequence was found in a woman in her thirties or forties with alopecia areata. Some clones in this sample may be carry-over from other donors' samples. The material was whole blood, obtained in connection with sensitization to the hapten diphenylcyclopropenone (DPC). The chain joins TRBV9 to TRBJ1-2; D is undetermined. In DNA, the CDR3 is TGTGCCAGCAGCGGCCCTGTACAAAGCTACTCCTATGGCTACACCTTC. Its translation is CASSGPVQSYSYGYTF.